Described below is a single T cell receptor beta chain sequence and its context. Its antigen is as yet unknown. This sample is drawn from a study of cytomegalovirus exposure and HLA in healthy donors. Points from the study as a whole: The analysis excluded some indistinguishable V segments, including TRBV6-2 and TRBV6-3. A previous analysis found most TCR beta V segments productive roughly 87% or roughly 30% of the time. Specificity for CMV antigens was confirmed in vitro for a few of the CMV-associated chains. A later analysis linked more than 15,000 TCR beta sequences to HLA alleles at 0.05 false discovery rate.

The PCR had 60 Vbeta and 13 Jbeta primers. Data came from immunoSEQ multiplex PCR; TCRdb stores just in-frame clones and leaves some out. Here the sample spans tens of thousands of clones, 70% being singletons. Germline CDR1 SNHLY, CDR2 FYNNEI. There are 17 residues in the CDR3. Trimming removed 4 bases from V and 4 bases from J, with 19 bases in between. The V gene is TRBV2, the J gene TRBJ1-4; maybe TRBD1 (5 bases). This TCR was sampled from a woman aged 45-65 years in good health and CMV-seropositive. Sequencing input: PBMCs. CDR3 sequence: CASSVGVGFGGNEKLFF. The CDR3 nucleotides are TGTGCCAGCAGTGTTGGGGTCGGGTTCGGGGGTAATGAAAAACTGTTTTTT.